One T cell receptor beta chain is described in this entry. This entry is derived from a study of blood T cell repertoires in COVID-19. The data were produced by immunoSEQ multiplex PCR, yet TCRdb's version contains in-frame clones alone and is incomplete. The table has fewer than 500,000 clones, about 89% seen once. V lost 7 bases and J 9 bases, leaving 16 bases between the germline ends. The length of the CDR3 is 13 residues. Participant reports of clinical history set cohort assignment. Sequences were obtained from PBMCs or T cells enriched from blood (not recorded which). This TCR was recovered from a man younger than 45 who had recovered from COVID-19. The rearrangement uses TRBV12-3 or TRBV12-4 and TRBJ2-1, with a possible D match to TRBD1 (5 bases). CDR3 DNA sequence: TGTGCCAGCACCATCCGCAGGGTAACTGAGCAGTTCTTC. This sequence encodes CASTIRRVTEQFF.